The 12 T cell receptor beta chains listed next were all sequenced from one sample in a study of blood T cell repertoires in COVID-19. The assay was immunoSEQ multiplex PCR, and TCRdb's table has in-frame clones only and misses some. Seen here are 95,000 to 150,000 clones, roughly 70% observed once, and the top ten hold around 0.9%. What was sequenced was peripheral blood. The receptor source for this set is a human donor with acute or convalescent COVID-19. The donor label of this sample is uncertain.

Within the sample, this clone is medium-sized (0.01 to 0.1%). CDR3 region: CASSLYRDRGNGYTF. CDR3 DNA: TGTGCCAGCAGTTTATACCGGGACAGGGGGAATGGCTACACCTTC. This chain connects TRBV27 to TRBJ1-2; 11 positions match TRBD1. CDR1 is MNHEY and CDR2 is SMNVEV in the germline V gene (reference sequence). The CDR3 length is 15 residues. The J segment lost 6 bases and the V segment lost 1 base, leaving 4 bases of the junction unmatched.

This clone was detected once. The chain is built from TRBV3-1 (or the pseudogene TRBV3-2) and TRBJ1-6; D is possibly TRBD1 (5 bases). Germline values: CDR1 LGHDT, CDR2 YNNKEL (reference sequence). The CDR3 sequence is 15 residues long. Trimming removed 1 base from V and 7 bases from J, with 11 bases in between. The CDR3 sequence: CASSQGDSLNSPLHF. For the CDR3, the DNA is TGTGCCAGCAGCCAAGGCGACAGCTTAAATTCACCCCTCCACTTT.

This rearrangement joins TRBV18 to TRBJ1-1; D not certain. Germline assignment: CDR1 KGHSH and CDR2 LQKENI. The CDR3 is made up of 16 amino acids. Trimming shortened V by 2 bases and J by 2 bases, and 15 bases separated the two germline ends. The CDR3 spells CASSPFPGEENTEAFF. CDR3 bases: TGTGCCAGCTCACCATTCCCCGGGGAGGAAAACACTGAAGCTTTCTTT.

The DNA for the CDR3 is TGTGCCAGTAGTATGACAGGGGAGGCCAAAAACATTCAGTACTTC. Encoded protein: CASSMTGEAKNIQYF. The chain has TRBV19 and TRBJ2-4, with 8 bases aligning to TRBD1. After removal of 3 bases from V and 1 base from J, the junction contained 2 bases not matched to a gene. CDR1 and CDR2 (germline): LNHDA, SQIVND (reference sequence). The CDR3 has 15 amino acids.

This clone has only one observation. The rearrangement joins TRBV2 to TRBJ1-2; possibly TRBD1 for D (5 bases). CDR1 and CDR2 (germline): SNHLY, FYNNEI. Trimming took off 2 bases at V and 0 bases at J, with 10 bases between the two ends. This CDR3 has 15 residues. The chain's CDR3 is CASSEWRGANYGYTF. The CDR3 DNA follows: TGTGCCAGCAGTGAATGGAGGGGAGCTAACTATGGCTACACCTTC.

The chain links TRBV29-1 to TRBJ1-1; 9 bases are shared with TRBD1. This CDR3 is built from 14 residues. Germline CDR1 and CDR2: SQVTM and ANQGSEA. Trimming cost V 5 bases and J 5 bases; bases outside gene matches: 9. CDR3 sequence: CSVLQGARGTEAFF. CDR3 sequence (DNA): TGCAGCGTTTTACAGGGGGCCAGGGGGACTGAAGCTTTCTTT.

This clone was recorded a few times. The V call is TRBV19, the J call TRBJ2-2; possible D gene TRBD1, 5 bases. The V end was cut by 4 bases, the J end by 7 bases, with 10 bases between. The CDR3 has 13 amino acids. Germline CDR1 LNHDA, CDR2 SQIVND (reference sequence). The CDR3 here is CASSNQGGGELFF. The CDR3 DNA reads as TGTGCCAGTAGTAACCAGGGCGGCGGGGAGCTGTTTTTT.

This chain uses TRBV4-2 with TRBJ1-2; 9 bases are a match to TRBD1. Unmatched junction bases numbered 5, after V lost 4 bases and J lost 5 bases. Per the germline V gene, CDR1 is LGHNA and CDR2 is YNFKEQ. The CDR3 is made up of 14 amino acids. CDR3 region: CASSRTGELYGYTF. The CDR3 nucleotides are TGTGCCAGCAGCCGGACAGGGGAGCTATATGGCTACACCTTC.

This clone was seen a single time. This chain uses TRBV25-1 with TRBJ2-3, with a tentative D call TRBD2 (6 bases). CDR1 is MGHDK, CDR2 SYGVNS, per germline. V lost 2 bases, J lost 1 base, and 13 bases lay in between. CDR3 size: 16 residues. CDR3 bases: TGTGCCAGCAGTGAACGGCGGGGTATGGGCACAGATACGCAGTATTTT. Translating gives CASSERRGMGTDTQYF.

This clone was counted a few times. The CDR3 nucleotides read TGTGCCACGAGTGCAGGGGACCACGAGCAGTACTTC. It specifies CATSAGDHEQYF. The chain is built from TRBV15 and TRBJ2-7; tentatively, D is TRBD1 (6 bases). The CDR3 contains 12 residues. Germline V gives CDR1 LNHNV, CDR2 YYDKDF (reference sequence). Deletions cut 9 bases from V and 5 bases from J, with 14 bases between.

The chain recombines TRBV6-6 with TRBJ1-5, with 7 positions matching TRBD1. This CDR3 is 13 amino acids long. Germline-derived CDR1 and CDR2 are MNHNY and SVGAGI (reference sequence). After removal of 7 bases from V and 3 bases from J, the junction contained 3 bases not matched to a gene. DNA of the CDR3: TGTGCCAGCATGGGACAGTCCAATCAGCCCCAGCATTTT. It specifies CASMGQSNQPQHF.

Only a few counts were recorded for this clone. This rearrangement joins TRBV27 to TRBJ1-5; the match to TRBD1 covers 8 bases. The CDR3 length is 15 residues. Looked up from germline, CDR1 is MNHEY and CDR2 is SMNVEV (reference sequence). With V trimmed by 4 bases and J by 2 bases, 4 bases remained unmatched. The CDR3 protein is CASSSSTGGNQPQHF. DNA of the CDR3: TGTGCCAGCAGTTCGTCGACAGGGGGCAATCAGCCCCAGCATTTT.